The next 5 T cell receptor beta chains were all read from a single sample in a study of graft-versus-host responses after intestinal transplantation (dated by TCRdb to the early 2020s). Libraries were constructed by the immunoSEQ multiplex PCR assay. TCRdb's version of the immuneACCESS table is confined to in-frame rearrangements and falls short of the full clone set. An unresolved V gene accounts for under half of the shortfall where checked; the remainder is of unknown origin. The sample table contains 15,000 to 20,000 clones; only one count was recorded for 38% of them. About 3.5% of the sample lies in the top ten. This sample's time point label indicates: cells obtained before transplantation from donor or recipient. In the mixed lymphocyte reactions, some 200,000 CFSE-labeled pre-transplant responders were plated with some 200,000 irradiated violet-dye-labeled stimulators and cultured for six to seven days.

The sequenced sample was alloreactive CD8+ T cells from a mixed lymphocyte reaction culture, obtained before intestinal transplant. The cell subset or site label, read with the paper, signifies: CFSE-low proliferating T cells sorted from roughly six-day pre-transplant mixed lymphocyte reaction (GvH or HvG direction). The receptors stem from a human patient who received an intestinal transplant.

This chain links TRBV11-2 with TRBJ2-1; TRBD2 matches 13 bases. V shed 2 bases and J 8 bases; nucleotides not matched to a gene: 12. This CDR3 spans 18 amino acids. Germline CDR1 is SGHAT and CDR2 is FQNNGV. The CDR3 sequence is CASSLTGGTSGTLDEQFF. DNA for the CDR3: TGTGCCAGCAGCTTAACTGGCGGGACTAGCGGGACCTTAGATGAGCAGTTCTTC.

By sample fraction, this clone is medium-sized. The J gene is TRBJ2-7, the V gene TRBV30; D is unclear. The CDR3 is 14 amino acids. Trimming removed 0 bases from V and 5 bases from J, with 14 bases in between. Looked up from germline, CDR1 is GTSNPN and CDR2 is SVGIG (reference sequence). The CDR3 protein is CAWSVSSPRDEQYF. The DNA of the CDR3 is TGTGCCTGGAGTGTTTCAAGCCCCCGCGACGAGCAGTACTTC.

V is TRBV7-8 and J is TRBJ1-2; D gene ambiguous. Germline CDR1 SGHVS, CDR2 FQNEAQ. Trimming stripped 5 bases from V and 0 bases from J, with 10 bases between. The CDR3 sequence is 14 residues long. The CDR3 bases are TGTGCCAGCAGCCTTAGTCCCGCTAACTATGGCTACACCTTC. Translated, it gives CASSLSPANYGYTF.

Judged by abundance, this clone is medium-sized. J is TRBJ1-5 and V is TRBV19; D perhaps matches TRBD1 (5 bases). This CDR3 spans 12 amino acids. CDR1 is LNHDA, CDR2 SQIVND, per germline (reference sequence). Trimming removed 4 bases from V and 11 bases from J, with 12 bases in between. The CDR3 is CASSNLWGTQHF. CDR3 sequence (DNA): TGTGCCAGTAGTAACCTCTGGGGCACCCAGCATTTT.

This clone was seen only once. The chain joins TRBV9 to TRBJ2-2, with D maybe TRBD1 (6 bases). Germline V CDR1 and CDR2: SGDLS, YYNGEE. The CDR3 runs to 16 residues. The V and J ends lost 5 bases and 4 bases respectively, with 18 bases between them. CDR3 protein: CASRGGVATSTGELFF. The DNA for the CDR3 is TGTGCCAGCAGAGGGGGAGTGGCCACCTCCACCGGGGAGCTGTTTTTT.